The source of this TCR beta chain is a study of cytomegalovirus exposure and HLA in healthy donors (dated 2017 in TCRdb). In the study overall: According to a later analysis, the 120 or so validation repertoires were produced on the same platform as the approximately 690 repertoires of the first cohort. The aim of the study was to test whether cataloging public T cell receptors could identify signatures of past pathogen exposure. Besides the first cohort of some 670 subjects, a separate validation cohort made up of over a hundred different subjects was used. To predict cytomegalovirus infection status, the study brought together high-throughput TCR immunosequencing, statistical association of individual TCRs with disease status, and machine learning.

The donors belonged to the validation cohort of around 130 subjects, which was separate from the approximately 700-subject first cohort. In regard to this clone: What antigen it recognizes has not been identified. No much larger clone exists at a distance of one base, and base qualities are not known.

From the germline V gene, CDR1 is MDHEN and CDR2 is SYDVKM. The CDR3 holds 13 amino acids from the cysteine to the phenylalanine. CDR3 DNA is the only sequence kept; it has 39 bases, read in frame from the first base. V and J lose 1 base and 7 bases, and a span of 8 bases separates them. The method behind the library was the immunoSEQ multiplex PCR assay. On the authors' methods: A statistical classification framework was built for diagnosing cytomegalovirus status from the catalog of TCR beta chain sequences. TCRdb stores this immuneACCESS table with in-frame sequences only. Part of the clones is absent; in the studies checked, under half of the shortfall reflects unresolved V genes, and no reason is known for the rest. D and trimming come from the DNA, and the V and J calls and clone size come from that table. Across this sample there are roughly 150,000 clones, with around 90% seen only once. Of the sample, 3% to 3.5% falls within the top ten clones.

What the study reported, not specific to this receptor: Cytomegalovirus status was reported to be diagnosed by the classifier with high specificity and sensitivity in both the original and validation cohorts. A later analysis had no HLA typing for the validation cohort, so co-occurrence there was scored across all 110 or so repertoires. It was suggested by the authors that the approach could potentially be generalized to other disease states and immunological phenotypes. A later analysis found that TCRs clustered in the first cohort also tended to co-occur in the 120 validation repertoires, with approximately 95% of cluster scores above 0. The study gave a list of 150 to 200 TCR beta chains associated with cytomegalovirus. In vitro tests confirmed that a few of the cytomegalovirus-associated TCR beta chains recognize cytomegalovirus antigens. Most TCR sequences were seen in very few donors, while some public TCRs were found in many individuals.

Here the chain combines TRBV28 and TRBJ2-1; the D segment could be TRBD2, given 6 matching bases. This clonotype was obtained from a woman in her late teens or twenties in good health and CMV-seropositive. What was sequenced was PBMCs. The bases read TGTGCCAGCAGTTTATTAGCGGATAATGAGCAGTTCTTC. Its translation reads: CASSLLADNEQFF.